These 10 T cell receptor beta chains originate from one sample sequenced in a study of blood T cell repertoires in COVID-19. Clones were sequenced by immunoSEQ multiplex PCR, and TCRdb holds only the in-frame ones, with some missing. Found here are nearly 250,000 clones, around 89% of them singletons; the top ten hold around 0.8%. The material sequenced was PBMCs or T cells enriched from blood (not recorded which). The receptors derive from a man aged 50-59 years who had been exposed to COVID-19.

The chain employs TRBV11-2 and TRBJ2-1; D remains unclear. The V end was cut by 1 base, the J end by 0 bases, with 10 bases between. Germline values: CDR1 SGHAT, CDR2 FQNNGV. The CDR3 covers 16 residues. CDR3 sequence (DNA): TGTGCCAGCAGCTTAGCATCCCTGAGCTCCTACAATGAGCAGTTCTTC. Translating it yields CASSLASLSSYNEQFF.

This clone was picked up one time. The chain employs TRBV2 and TRBJ2-1; perhaps TRBD2 as D (6 bases). The CDR3 loop spans 16 amino acids. Germline lookup yields CDR1 SNHLY and CDR2 FYNNEI. The germline V and J ends were trimmed by 6 bases and 0 bases, with 15 bases remaining between them. CDR3 sequence reads: CASRDAGGLSYNEQFF. CDR3 nucleotide sequence: TGTGCCAGCAGGGACGCCGGGGGACTCTCCTACAATGAGCAGTTCTTC.

The chain carries TRBV11-2 and TRBJ2-4; tentative D call: TRBD2 (6 bases). CDR3 length: 16 residues. V lost 0 bases to trimming and J lost 1 base, with 10 bases between them. Germline assignment: CDR1 SGHAT and CDR2 FQNNGV. CDR3 sequence (DNA): TGTGCCAGCAGCTTAGAGGGGGGTTTGGCCAAAAACATTCAGTACTTC. This translates into CASSLEGGLAKNIQYF.

V gene TRBV24-1 combines with J gene TRBJ2-3; 9 bases match TRBD1. The CDR3 covers 17 residues. The germline V gene encodes CDR1 KGHDR and CDR2 SFDVKD. Unmatched junction bases numbered 11, after V lost 3 bases and J lost 5 bases. The CDR3 sequence is CATSDPAGTGYRDTQYF. As DNA, the CDR3 is TGTGCCACCAGTGATCCTGCCGGGACAGGGTATAGAGATACGCAGTATTTT.

V is TRBV20-1 and J is TRBJ1-1, with no clear D. Per the germline V gene, CDR1 is DFQATT and CDR2 is SNEGSKA (reference sequence). V was clipped by 6 bases and J by 1 base, with 6 bases between them. The CDR3 is 11 residues long. The CDR3 DNA reads as TGCAGTGCCAACAGGAACACTGAAGCTTTCTTT. Amino acid sequence: CSANRNTEAFF.

The chain has TRBV28 and TRBJ1-2, with 9 bases aligning to TRBD1. The junction had 8 bases not matched to a gene; V was cut back by 5 bases and J by 4 bases. Germline V lookup: CDR1 MDHEN, CDR2 SYDVKM. CDR3 length equals 15 residues. The CDR3: CASSPRDRDFYGYTF. CDR3 DNA: TGTGCCAGCAGTCCCCGGGACAGGGATTTCTATGGCTACACCTTC.

This chain joins TRBV19 and TRBJ1-5, with TRBD1 as a possible D gene (6 bases). Trimming pared 8 bases from V and 3 bases from J, leaving 14 bases between. The CDR3 extends over 14 amino acids. Germline V lookup: CDR1 LNHDA, CDR2 SQIVND (reference sequence). The CDR3 here is CASAAGAHNQPQHF. CDR3 DNA sequence: TGTGCCAGTGCCGCAGGGGCACACAATCAGCCCCAGCATTTT.

This chain links TRBV5-5 with TRBJ1-6, with D possibly matching TRBD1 (5 bases). V lost 4 bases and J 8 bases, leaving 19 bases between the germline ends. CDR1 is SGHKS, CDR2 YYEKEE, per germline (reference sequence). This CDR3 region has 16 residues. The CDR3 nucleotides are TGTGCCAGCAGCGGCCAGTCGGGACTGACAGATTCACCCCTCCACTTT. It translates to CASSGQSGLTDSPLHF. The whole variable domain, remainder taken from reference TRBV5-5 and TRBJ1-6, is DAGVTQSPTHLIKTRGQQVTLRCSPISGHKSVSWYQQVLGQGPQFIFQYYEKEERGRGNFPDRFSARQFPNYSSELNVNALLLGDSALYLCASSGQSGLTDSPLHFGNGTRLTVT.

In this sample, this clone turned up once. The chain uses TRBV5-1 and TRBJ1-2, with 7 bases identical to TRBD1. The trim removed 3 bases at V and 0 bases at J, leaving 5 bases unmatched. The CDR3 is 15 amino acids. Germline CDR1 reads SGHRS; CDR2 reads YFSETQ. The CDR3 is CASSWDSKTNYGYTF. CDR3 coding DNA: TGCGCCAGCAGCTGGGACAGTAAAACTAACTATGGCTACACCTTC.

V usage is TRBV10-1 and J usage is TRBJ1-1; perhaps TRBD1 as D (5 bases). Germline CDR1 and CDR2: WNHNN and SYGVQD (reference sequence). This CDR3 spans 13 amino acids. V gave up 5 bases and J gave up 0 bases, with 7 bases separating them. The CDR3 reads CASSRGLNTEAFF. The CDR3 region has the DNA TGCGCCAGCAGTAGGGGTCTGAACACTGAAGCTTTCTTT.